The 8 T cell receptor beta chains below all came from one sample that was sequenced in a study of cytomegalovirus exposure and HLA in healthy donors. Repertoires were generated with immunoSEQ multiplex PCR, while TCRdb's copy carries only in-frame clones and drops some. The sample records 40,000 to 55,000 clones, 80% to 95% being singletons. The source material was PBMCs. Every receptor here comes from a woman younger than 35 in good health and CMV-seronegative.

This clone has a single count. The chain joins TRBV28 to TRBJ1-1; D call uncertain. Trimming shortened V by 10 bases and J by 4 bases, and 16 bases separated the two germline ends. Per germline, CDR1 MDHEN and CDR2 SYDVKM. This CDR3 contains 13 residues. In DNA, the CDR3 is TGTGCCACCCTCTCGTGGGGAGGCACTGAAGCTTTCTTT. It specifies CATLSWGGTEAFF.

In its sample, this clone was seen once. The chain couples TRBV6-1 to TRBJ2-1, with 7 positions matching TRBD2. The CDR3 runs 15 residues. The V and J ends lost 3 bases and 3 bases, in that order; junction bases with no gene match: 5. CDR1 and CDR2 (germline): MNHNS, SASEGT. As DNA, the CDR3 is TGTGCCAGCAGTGAGGCGGGAGAAGGCTACAATGAGCAGTTCTTC. Translating it yields CASSEAGEGYNEQFF.

The chain employs TRBV7-9 and TRBJ2-5; 8 nucleotides line up with TRBD1. After removal of 0 bases from V and 4 bases from J, the junction contained 10 bases not matched to a gene. Germline V gene data show CDR1 as SEHNR and CDR2 as FQNEAQ (reference sequence). This CDR3 region has 17 residues. The CDR3 spells CASSLAWAGGVGETQYF. The CDR3 coding sequence is TGTGCCAGCAGCTTAGCGTGGGCAGGGGGCGTAGGAGAGACCCAGTACTTC. The full variable domain, with the rest looked up from reference TRBV7-9 and TRBJ2-5, is DTGVSQNPRHKITKRGQNVTFRCDPISEHNRLYWYRQTLGQGPEFLTYFQNEAQLEKSRLLSDRFSAERPKGSFSTLEIQRTEQGDSAMYLCASSLAWAGGVGETQYFGPGTRLLVL.

This chain links TRBV2 with TRBJ2-5; D is perhaps TRBD2 (6 bases). Germline CDR1 reads SNHLY; CDR2 reads FYNNEI. The V and J ends lost 3 bases and 4 bases respectively, with 12 bases between them. The CDR3 is 14 amino acids. CDR3 coding DNA: TGTGCCAGCAGTGAGGTAATCGGGGGAGAGACCCAGTACTTC. It yields the protein CASSEVIGGETQYF.

The chain carries TRBV6-4 and TRBJ2-1, with a possible D match to TRBD2 (5 bases). V gave up 3 bases and J gave up 3 bases, with 12 bases separating them. The CDR3 is made up of 15 amino acids. From germline, CDR1 is MRHNA and CDR2 SNTAGT. The CDR3 bases are TGTGCCAGCAGTGAAGGAGCTAGCAGCTACAATGAGCAGTTCTTC. Its protein is CASSEGASSYNEQFF.

V usage is TRBV29-1 and J usage is TRBJ1-3, with 7 bases identical to TRBD1. This CDR3 has 14 residues. V dropped 7 bases and J dropped 4; count of bases not matched to a gene: 10. Looked up from germline, CDR1 is SQVTM and CDR2 is ANQGSEA. As DNA, the CDR3 is TGCAGCGCACTGCCCGGGACAGACGGAAACACCATATATTTT. Its protein product is CSALPGTDGNTIYF.

This chain joins TRBV27 and TRBJ1-1, with 8 nucleotides matching TRBD1. The CDR3 is 14 residues long. The germline CDR1 and CDR2 sequences are MNHEY and SMNVEV (reference sequence). J gave up 4 bases and V 8 bases, and 9 bases lay outside the gene matches. In DNA form, the CDR3 reads TGTGCCAGCGGTCGACAGGGGATCAGCACTGAAGCTTTCTTT. Translating it yields CASGRQGISTEAFF.

V is TRBV5-4 and J is TRBJ2-3; 8 bases match TRBD2. In germline, CDR1 is SGHNT, CDR2 YYREEE (reference sequence). The CDR3 loop spans 17 amino acids. V was clipped by 3 bases and J by 6 bases; unmatched bases: 15. CDR3 nucleotides: TGTGCCAGCAGCTCCGTCCAAGCGGGAGTTGGTGGGGATACGCAGTATTTT. It codes for CASSSVQAGVGGDTQYF. Full variable domain (outside the CDR3, taken from reference TRBV5-4 and TRBJ2-3): ETGVTQSPTHLIKTRGQQVTLRCSSQSGHNTVSWYQQALGQGPQFIFQYYREEENGRGNFPPRFSGLQFPNYSSELNVNALELDDSALYLCASSSVQAGVGGDTQYFGPGTRLTVL.